The clone carrying this T cell receptor (beta chain) is medium-sized in the sample. The antigen is undetermined. Via MiXCR, TCRdb re-called the 5' RACE reads, giving one row per CDR3 protein. The table records around 3,600 distinct CDR3 sequences, approximately 15% of them present only once. Indicated time point: sample taken at primary tumor resection. The data stem from a study of spatial heterogeneity in lung cancer. The overall study: In the raw reads, each unique TCR and UMI combination was present more than ten times on average. Overall study results and limits: Counts of expanded intratumoral alpha and beta TCRs tracked tumor mutation counts.

Germline assignment: CDR1 DFQATT and CDR2 SNEGSKA (reference sequence). Trimming took off 4 bases at V and 5 bases at J, with 11 bases between the two ends. The length of the CDR3 is 12 residues. This chain links TRBV20-1 with TRBJ1-2; D is perhaps TRBD1 (5 bases). This TCR was recovered from a female donor with early-stage non-small cell lung cancer. The material was lung tumor tissue, obtained at surgery. CDR3 sequence: CSATGTMYGYTF. CDR3 coding DNA: TGCAGTGCTACGGGGACCATGTATGGCTACACCTTC.